The 21 T cell receptor beta chains given below trace back to one sample, sequenced in a study of T cells in Graves' hyperthyroidism and ophthalmopathy. Researchers took RNA transcripts and amplified the TCR beta CDR3 regions from them. When the TCR CDR3 underwent first-round RT-PCR, the HTBI primer set was used. TCRdb passed the multiplex PCR reads through MiXCR, listing each CDR3 protein once. Here the sample spans hundreds of thousands of distinct CDR3 sequences, about a fifth being singletons. The sample taken for sequencing was blood. These receptors were obtained from a man aged 25-45 years with Graves' ophthalmopathy.

A few counts support this clonotype. This chain connects TRBV5-6 to TRBJ1-3; D is undetermined. In germline, CDR1 is SGHDT, CDR2 YYEEEE. This CDR3 has 12 residues. V dropped 8 bases and J dropped 4 bases, with 10 bases sitting between them. The CDR3 DNA is TGTGCCAGTACAGCTTTGGGAAACACCATATATTTT. Protein: CASTALGNTIYF. The whole variable domain, filled in from reference TRBV5-6 and TRBJ1-3, reads DAGVTQSPTHLIKTRGQQVTLRCSPKSGHDTVSWYQQALGQGPQFIFQYYEEEERQRGNFPDRFSGHQFPNYSSELNVNALLLGDSALYLCASTALGNTIYFGEGSWLTVV.

This clonotype showed up just a few times. This chain joins TRBV10-1 and TRBJ1-1; no reliable D call. This CDR3 region has 13 residues. V was clipped by 8 bases and J by 0 bases, with 10 bases between them. Germline CDR1 reads WNHNN; CDR2 reads SYGVQD (reference sequence). The chain's CDR3 is CASRPELNTEAFF. The CDR3 nucleotides read TGCGCCAGCCGTCCTGAGTTGAACACTGAAGCTTTCTTT.

This clonotype was seen ten or more times. V is TRBV2 and J is TRBJ1-1; perhaps TRBD1 as D (6 bases). Germline V gives CDR1 SNHLY, CDR2 FYNNEI. The CDR3 loop spans 13 amino acids. Trimming stripped 6 bases from V and 6 bases from J, with 14 bases between. The CDR3 DNA sequence: TGTGCCAGCAGGATAGGACAGATCGCTGAAGCTTTCTTT. Its translation: CASRIGQIAEAFF.

This clonotype has a handful of counts. V usage is TRBV12-3 or TRBV12-4 and J usage is TRBJ2-5; D is possibly TRBD1 or TRBD2 (5 bases each). Trimming removed 5 bases from V and 5 bases from J, with 18 bases in between. CDR3 length: 15 amino acids. CDR3 DNA sequence: TGTGCCAGCAGTCTCGGGACCTCGAGGGTGGAGACCCAGTACTTC. Protein product: CASSLGTSRVETQYF.

This clonotype came up many times. The chain couples TRBV11-2 to TRBJ2-3; weak D call: TRBD2 (6 bases). The CDR3 loop spans 16 amino acids. Germline-derived CDR1 and CDR2 are SGHAT and FQNNGV. V dropped 6 bases and J dropped 2 bases, with 18 bases sitting between them. The CDR3 DNA is TGTGCCAGCAGTCCGCTTCGCGGGGCGCTCACAGATACGCAGTATTTT. Protein sequence: CASSPLRGALTDTQYF. Supplemented by reference TRBV11-2 and TRBJ2-3, the full variable domain reads EAGVAQSPRYKIIEKRQSVAFWCNPISGHATLYWYQQILGQGPKLLIQFQNNGVVDDSQLPKDRFSAERLKGVDSTLKIQPAKLEDSAVYLCASSPLRGALTDTQYFGPGTRLTVL.

The chain has TRBV20-1 and TRBJ2-1, with D hard to call. With 5 bases removed from V and 7 bases from J, the gap between germline ends came to 6 bases. Germline V lookup: CDR1 DFQATT, CDR2 SNEGSKA (reference sequence). The CDR3 sequence is 10 residues long. The CDR3 here is CSAGVNEQFF. CDR3 nucleotides: TGCAGTGCTGGGGTAAATGAGCAGTTCTTC.

This clonotype was picked up many times. The rearrangement links TRBV20-1 to TRBJ1-5; the match to TRBD1 covers 7 bases. Trimming removed 2 bases from V and 2 bases from J; junction bases left unmatched: 9. The CDR3 spans 16 residues. Germline CDR1 DFQATT, CDR2 SNEGSKA (reference sequence). The CDR3 sequence is CSARSGTAHRNQPQHF. CDR3 DNA: TGCAGTGCTAGATCTGGGACAGCTCACCGCAATCAGCCCCAGCATTTT.

This clonotype appeared a few times. The chain combines TRBV7-2 with TRBJ2-1; 10 nucleotides agree with TRBD2. Germline V lookup: CDR1 SGHTA, CDR2 FQGNSA. V gave up 4 bases and J gave up 2 bases; unmatched junction bases: 8. The CDR3 contains 17 residues. DNA for the CDR3: TGTGCCAGCAGCTCCCAACTAGCGGGGACCACCTACAATGAGCAGTTCTTC. It specifies CASSSQLAGTTYNEQFF.

This clonotype was counted ten times or more. The V and J genes are TRBV6-1 and TRBJ1-1; D gene unclear. The V gene's germline CDR1 is MNHNS and CDR2 SASEGT. With 7 bases removed from V and 2 bases from J, the gap between germline ends came to 14 bases. The CDR3 spans 14 residues. CDR3 protein: CASTLIGDNTEAFF. The CDR3 DNA sequence: TGTGCCAGCACCTTAATTGGGGATAACACTGAAGCTTTCTTT.

The chain is built from TRBV5-1 and TRBJ2-7; possible D gene TRBD1, 5 bases. The CDR3 has 13 residues. Germline CDR1 reads SGHRS; CDR2 reads YFSETQ. V was clipped by 1 base and J by 7 bases, with 12 bases between them. CDR3 DNA: TGCGCCAGCAGCTTGAGGCAGGGCAGGGAGCAGTACTTC. Its translation: CASSLRQGREQYF. The full variable domain, with the rest looked up from reference TRBV5-1 and TRBJ2-7, is KAGVTQTPRYLIKTRGQQVTLSCSPISGHRSVSWYQQTPGQGLQFLFEYFSETQRNKGNFPGRFSGRQFSNSRSEMNVSTLELGDSALYLCASSLRQGREQYFGPGTRLTVT.

This clonotype was counted only a few times. The chain couples TRBV30 to TRBJ2-2; the D is unclear. Trimming stripped 2 bases from V and 8 bases from J, with 9 bases between. Looked up from germline, CDR1 is GTSNPN and CDR2 is SVGIG (reference sequence). The CDR3 extends over 12 amino acids. This CDR3 reads CAWSTIGGELFF. The CDR3 nucleotides read TGTGCCTGGAGTACTATTGGAGGGGAGCTGTTTTTT.

In this sample, this clonotype turned up many times. CDR3 amino acids: CASSFLWGRQQETQYF. The CDR3 DNA follows: TGTGCCAGCAGCTTTTTGTGGGGCAGGCAACAAGAGACCCAGTACTTC. The rearrangement uses TRBV11-2 and TRBJ2-5; D is perhaps TRBD1 (5 bases). The CDR3 contains 16 residues. Trimming stripped 3 bases from V and 2 bases from J, with 16 bases between. Germline-derived CDR1 and CDR2 are SGHAT and FQNNGV. The complete variable domain, with remaining parts taken from reference TRBV11-2 and TRBJ2-5, reads EAGVAQSPRYKIIEKRQSVAFWCNPISGHATLYWYQQILGQGPKLLIQFQNNGVVDDSQLPKDRFSAERLKGVDSTLKIQPAKLEDSAVYLCASSFLWGRQQETQYFGPGTRLLVL.

This clonotype appeared many times. The gene calls are TRBV7-2 and TRBJ1-2, with 10 bases aligning to TRBD1. With V trimmed by 5 bases and J by 3 bases, 6 bases remained unmatched. CDR3 size: 15 residues. Germline V gene data show CDR1 as SGHTA and CDR2 as FQGNSA. CDR3 sequence reads: CASSRRQGADYGYTF. The CDR3 DNA follows: TGTGCCAGCAGCCGAAGACAGGGGGCGGACTATGGCTACACCTTC.

The rearrangement joins TRBV4-3 to TRBJ1-2, with D uncertain. Germline values: CDR1 LGHNA, CDR2 YSLEER. CDR3 length: 16 amino acids. Trimming shortened V by 0 bases and J by 6 bases, and 17 bases separated the two germline ends. CDR3 coding DNA: TGCGCCAGCAGCCAAGATCGCGCACTCCTAGGGAATGGCTACACCTTC. It codes for CASSQDRALLGNGYTF.

This clonotype was counted at least ten times. The chain is built from TRBV5-1 and TRBJ2-7, with 13 bases identical to TRBD2. The CDR3 contains 16 residues. V lost 4 bases and J lost 3; bases outside the gene matches: 7. Germline CDR1 SGHRS, CDR2 YFSETQ. CDR3 amino acids: CASSVTSGRAIYEQYF. Written as DNA, the CDR3 is TGCGCCAGCAGCGTAACTAGCGGGAGGGCGATCTACGAGCAGTACTTC.

Only a few counts were recorded for this clonotype. The rearrangement joins TRBV18 to TRBJ2-7; 12 nucleotides agree with TRBD2. Trimming took 2 bases from V and 5 from J; bases not matched to a gene: 4. Germline V lookup: CDR1 KGHSH, CDR2 LQKENI. The CDR3 totals 15 residues. CDR3 residues: CASSPSSGRANEQYF. CDR3 bases: TGTGCCAGCTCACCATCTAGCGGGAGGGCCAACGAGCAGTACTTC.

The chain combines TRBV28 with TRBJ2-3; tentative D call: TRBD1 (6 bases). The V and J ends lost 1 base and 12 bases respectively, with 17 bases between them. CDR3 length equals 14 residues. Germline V gene sequence: CDR1 MDHEN, CDR2 SYDVKM. CDR3 sequence reads: CASSLFPPTGSQYF. The CDR3 DNA sequence: TGTGCCAGCAGTTTATTCCCCCCGACAGGTTCACAGTATTTT.

In this sample, this clonotype turned up a few times. V usage is TRBV5-1 and J usage is TRBJ2-7; 13 positions agree with TRBD2. Trimming cost V 4 bases and J 2 bases; bases outside gene matches: 6. Per the germline V gene, CDR1 is SGHRS and CDR2 is YFSETQ. CDR3 length: 16 amino acids. The CDR3 coding sequence is TGCGCCAGCAGCAACACCGGGACTAGCGGGGCCTACGAGCAGTACTTC. Translating gives CASSNTGTSGAYEQYF.

This clonotype came up many times. The CDR3 reads CASSQESTENQYF. The CDR3 nucleotides read TGTGCCAGCAGCCAAGAGTCCACAGAAAATCAGTACTTC. The genes are TRBV3-1 and TRBJ2-5; D unresolved. The CDR3 consists of 13 residues. Trimming cost V 0 bases and J 11 bases, with 13 bases left between them. The germline CDR1 and CDR2 sequences are LGHDT and YNNKEL (reference sequence).

This clonotype came up once. The chain couples TRBV5-1 to TRBJ1-1, with 8 bases aligning to TRBD1. CDR1 and CDR2 from the germline V gene are SGHRS and YFSETQ. CDR3 length equals 17 residues. The V gene end was trimmed by 6 bases and the J gene end by 1 base; junction bases not matched to a gene: 14. The CDR3 region has the DNA TGCGCCAGCACCCTCCGTCCCGGGACAGGTTCGAACACTGAAGCTTTCTTT. Its translation is CASTLRPGTGSNTEAFF.

V and J are TRBV14 and TRBJ2-1; 10 nucleotides agree with TRBD1. Per the germline V gene, CDR1 is SGHDN and CDR2 is FVKESK. V was pared by 3 bases and J by 3 bases, with 5 bases of the junction left unmatched. The CDR3 extends over 16 amino acids. Written as DNA, the CDR3 is TGTGCCAGCAGCCACACCGGACAGGGGGGCTACAATGAGCAGTTCTTC. Translation gives CASSHTGQGGYNEQFF.